A single sample gave rise to the 27 T cell receptor beta chains below, sequenced in a study of cytomegalovirus exposure and HLA in healthy donors. In the PCR, 60 Vbeta and 13 Jbeta primers were used. TCRdb keeps only in-frame clones here, not all; method: immunoSEQ multiplex PCR. The sample holds 45,000 to 60,000 clones, 60% to 75% seen once. The sample was PBMCs. Receptors were obtained from a woman between 50 and 59 years old in good health and CMV-seronegative.

This clone has just one count. DNA for the CDR3: TGCAGCGGCAGTAAGGAGCAAGAGACCCAGTACTTC. Protein product: CSGSKEQETQYF. This chain uses TRBV29-1 with TRBJ2-5; D is uncertain. This CDR3 comprises 12 residues. V was cut by 7 bases and J by 2 bases, with 11 bases left in between. In germline, CDR1 is SQVTM, CDR2 ANQGSEA.

The sample holds a few counts of this clone. At one of its ends the junction is not consistent with the germline gene, which may arise from a read error. V usage is TRBV18 and J usage is TRBJ2-3; D is perhaps TRBD2 (6 bases). CDR1 and CDR2 from the germline V gene are KGHSH and LQKENI. The length of the CDR3 is 18 residues. The CDR3 is CASTPDGGSGGLTDTQYF. Here the CDR3 DNA reads TGTGCCAGCACACCCGACGGGGGTAGCGGCGGCCTCACAGATACGCAGTATTTT.

This clone was recorded a few times. The CDR3 protein is CASSDGTGGAYTEAFF. The CDR3 DNA reads TGTGCCAGCAGTGACGGGACAGGGGGCGCGTACACTGAAGCTTTCTTT. This chain links TRBV6-1 with TRBJ1-1; 12 bases map to TRBD1. The V gene's germline CDR1 is MNHNS and CDR2 SASEGT. The V segment lost 3 bases and the J segment 3 bases; nucleotides outside the gene matches: 5. This CDR3 has 16 amino acids.

The chain uses TRBV2 and TRBJ1-2, with 9 positions matching TRBD1. The CDR3 contains 14 residues. J gave up 5 bases and V 8 bases, and 9 bases lay outside the gene matches. Germline values: CDR1 SNHLY, CDR2 FYNNEI. The DNA for the CDR3 is TGTGCCAGCTCCGAAGGGGACAGGGCTTATGGCTACACCTTC. Protein: CASSEGDRAYGYTF. The full variable domain, rest sourced from reference TRBV2 and TRBJ1-2, is EPEVTQTPSHQVTQMGQEVILRCVPISNHLYFYWYRQILGQKVEFLVSFYNNEISEKSEIFDDQFSVERPDGSNFTLKIRSTKLEDSAMYFCASSEGDRAYGYTFGSGTRLTVV.

This chain links TRBV11-2 with TRBJ2-5; 9 nucleotides agree with TRBD1. The CDR3 spans 16 residues. Germline assignment: CDR1 SGHAT and CDR2 FQNNGV. The junction had 6 bases not matched to a gene; V was cut back by 0 bases and J by 4 bases. The CDR3 is CASSLEGTGMGETQYF. In DNA form, the CDR3 reads TGTGCCAGCAGCTTAGAAGGGACAGGGATGGGAGAGACCCAGTACTTC.

The rearrangement joins TRBV7-9 to TRBJ2-5; 7 positions match TRBD1. Trimming at V came to 5 bases and at J to 1 base, leaving 7 bases not matched to a gene. The CDR3 has 15 residues. In germline, CDR1 is SEHNR, CDR2 FQNEAQ (reference sequence). CDR3 sequence: CASSLRQGSQETQYF. The CDR3 region has the DNA TGTGCCAGCAGCCTTAGACAGGGTAGCCAAGAGACCCAGTACTTC.

The gene calls are TRBV6-1 and TRBJ2-3; D not certain. V lost 4 bases to trimming and J lost 0 bases, with 11 bases between them. This CDR3 is built from 15 residues. Germline assignment: CDR1 MNHNS and CDR2 SASEGT. The CDR3 loop is CASSGGSLSTDTQYF. The CDR3 bases are TGTGCCAGCAGTGGCGGCAGTTTGAGCACAGATACGCAGTATTTT.

This clone was seen more than once but under ten times. V gene TRBV10-2 combines with J gene TRBJ2-7; 7 nucleotides match TRBD2. The CDR3 is 13 residues long. Losses at the gene ends were 1 base for V and 3 bases for J; bases not matched to a gene: 0. CDR1 is WSHSY, CDR2 SAAADI, per germline. The CDR3 reads CASSELAGYEQYF. CDR3 coding DNA: TGCGCCAGCAGTGAGTTAGCGGGCTACGAGCAGTACTTC.

A single count supports this clone. The chain has TRBV5-1 and TRBJ2-5; 8 bases map to TRBD1. This CDR3 comprises 15 residues. From germline, CDR1 is SGHRS and CDR2 YFSETQ. With V trimmed by 5 bases and J by 2 bases, 8 bases remained unmatched. DNA of the CDR3: TGCGCCAGCAGTCAGGGGGCCACAGGGCAAGAGACCCAGTACTTC. Translating gives CASSQGATGQETQYF.

A single count supports this clone. The chain has TRBV5-1 and TRBJ1-2; D is undetermined. The CDR3 consists of 12 residues. Per germline, CDR1 SGHRS and CDR2 YFSETQ. V was cut by 0 bases and J by 8 bases, with 8 bases left in between. The CDR3 spells CASSLGTQGYTF. CDR3 DNA: TGCGCCAGCAGCTTGGGGACTCAGGGCTACACCTTC.

This chain uses TRBV2 with TRBJ2-5; 12 positions agree with TRBD1. CDR1 is SNHLY, CDR2 FYNNEI, per germline. The CDR3 covers 14 residues. The V segment lost 4 bases and the J segment 4 bases; nucleotides outside the gene matches: 1. The CDR3: CASSGGQGAETQYF. In DNA, the CDR3 is TGTGCCAGCAGTGGGGGACAGGGGGCAGAGACCCAGTACTTC.

The gene calls are TRBV9 and TRBJ1-3; the D gene is possibly TRBD1 (6 bases). The CDR3 spans 15 residues. Per germline, CDR1 SGDLS and CDR2 YYNGEE. The ends were cut back, 4 bases at V and 0 bases at J, with 11 bases in the middle. CDR3 in DNA: TGTGCCAGCAGCACTACAGGGAGCTCTGGAAACACCATATATTTT. Translating gives CASSTTGSSGNTIYF.

The chain combines TRBV7-2 with TRBJ2-1, with D possibly being TRBD2 (5 bases). This CDR3 is 15 amino acids long. CDR1 is SGHTA, CDR2 FQGNSA, per germline. V was shortened by 1 base and J by 8 bases, with 15 bases between the two germline ends. The CDR3 nucleotides read TGTGCCAGCAGCTTAGGGACTCCCTTTATCGATGAGCAGTTCTTC. It codes for CASSLGTPFIDEQFF.

The chain uses TRBV12-5 and TRBJ1-1, with 7 positions matching TRBD1. J was trimmed by 2 bases and V by 5 bases; bases with no gene match: 5. CDR3 length: 14 amino acids. Germline CDR1 is LGHNT and CDR2 is FRNRAP. The CDR3 sequence: CASGIGTANTEAFF. The CDR3 DNA follows: TGTGCTAGTGGTATAGGGACAGCAAACACTGAAGCTTTCTTT.

V is TRBV30 and J is TRBJ2-3, with a possible D match to TRBD1 (8 bases). Between the trimmed V and J ends, which lost 5 bases and 5 bases, there was a span of 23 bases. CDR1 GTSNPN and CDR2 SVGIG come from the germline V gene (reference sequence). CDR3 length: 16 residues. The CDR3 nucleotides read TGTGCCTGGGAGACAGGGGTCGGGATAGCGGGAGATACGCAGTATTTT. Translation gives CAWETGVGIAGDTQYF.

J is TRBJ1-3 and V is TRBV7-9, with D possibly TRBD1 on 5 matching bases. The CDR3 totals 14 residues. Trimming removed 4 bases from V and 2 bases from J, with 9 bases in between. The germline V gene encodes CDR1 SEHNR and CDR2 FQNEAQ (reference sequence). CDR3 sequence reads: CASSSTGTGNTIYF. CDR3 nucleotides: TGTGCCAGCAGCTCAACAGGTACTGGAAACACCATATATTTT.

This clone is labeled as medium-sized (0.01 to 0.1%). This sequence joins TRBV29-1 and TRBJ2-7, with 9 bases that match TRBD2. Germline V gene lookup returns CDR1 SQVTM and CDR2 ANQGSEA. There are 17 residues in the CDR3. The trim removed 7 bases at V and 3 bases at J, leaving 19 bases unmatched. The CDR3 reads CSARGASGNGMSYEQYF. Written as DNA, the CDR3 is TGCAGCGCCCGGGGGGCTAGCGGGAACGGTATGAGCTACGAGCAGTACTTC.

The J gene is TRBJ2-3, the V gene TRBV5-1, with 7 bases matching TRBD2. J gave up 6 bases and V 0 bases, and 1 base lay outside the gene matches. CDR1 is SGHRS and CDR2 is YFSETQ in the germline V gene. This CDR3 has 13 residues. The CDR3 coding sequence is TGCGCCAGCAGCTTGGAGGGAGGGGATACGCAGTATTTT. It encodes CASSLEGGDTQYF.

This chain connects TRBV28 to TRBJ1-3; D gene ambiguous. The CDR3 has 13 residues. Germline CDR1 reads MDHEN; CDR2 reads SYDVKM. Trimming pared 7 bases from V and 9 bases from J, leaving 16 bases between. CDR3 in amino acids: CASTLEGRGTIYF. In DNA, the CDR3 is TGTGCCAGCACCCTGGAAGGACGGGGCACCATATATTTT.

V is TRBV4-3 and J is TRBJ1-4, with D unclear. This CDR3 contains 15 residues. Germline CDR1 and CDR2: LGHNA and YSLEER. V lost 0 bases to trimming and J lost 7 bases, with 12 bases between them. For the CDR3, the DNA is TGCGCCAGCAGCCAAGAACGGAGGACCCTTGAAAAACTGTTTTTT. As protein: CASSQERRTLEKLFF.

The chain uses TRBV25-1 and TRBJ2-2; the match to TRBD1 covers 7 bases. V dropped 1 base and J dropped 0; count of bases not matched to a gene: 5. Germline V gives CDR1 MGHDK, CDR2 SYGVNS. The CDR3 is 17 amino acids. The CDR3: CASSESRDSSNTGELFF. The CDR3 region has the DNA TGTGCCAGCAGTGAATCTAGGGACAGCTCGAACACCGGGGAGCTGTTTTTT.

This sequence joins TRBV18 and TRBJ2-7; D remains unclear. Trimming pared 3 bases from V and 0 bases from J, leaving 15 bases between. The germline CDR1 and CDR2 sequences are KGHSH and LQKENI. The CDR3 totals 16 residues. The CDR3 loop is CASSPKTRSDSYEQYF. CDR3 coding DNA: TGTGCCAGCTCACCTAAGACACGATCGGACTCCTACGAGCAGTACTTC.

The V call is TRBV19, the J call TRBJ1-2; TRBD1 aligns across 8 bases. Germline V gives CDR1 LNHDA, CDR2 SQIVND (reference sequence). The CDR3 has 12 residues. J was trimmed by 8 bases and V by 10 bases; bases with no gene match: 9. The CDR3 reads CATDFQGAGYTF. In nucleotides, the CDR3 is TGTGCCACGGACTTCCAGGGGGCCGGCTACACCTTC.

This rearrangement joins TRBV7-9 to TRBJ1-1; tentatively, D is TRBD1 (6 bases). CDR1 SEHNR and CDR2 FQNEAQ come from the germline V gene (reference sequence). This CDR3 spans 15 amino acids. V shed 5 bases and J shed 1 base, with 14 bases lying between them. CDR3 sequence reads: CASSPKGGSNTEAFF. The CDR3 DNA reads TGTGCCAGCAGCCCGAAGGGGGGGTCGAACACTGAAGCTTTCTTT.

V usage is TRBV10-2 and J usage is TRBJ2-3; TRBD2 agrees at 13 bases. The CDR3 runs to 16 residues. Germline CDR1 and CDR2: WSHSY and SAAADI. With 9 bases clipped from V and 0 bases from J, the junction kept 6 bases outside the gene matches. CDR3 loop: CASGWGLAGSTDTQYF. DNA of the CDR3: TGCGCCAGTGGATGGGGACTAGCGGGGAGCACAGATACGCAGTATTTT.

The chain links TRBV27 to TRBJ2-1, with TRBD1 matching over 7 bases. This CDR3 is built from 15 residues. V was pared by 6 bases and J by 0 bases, with 5 bases of the junction left unmatched. Germline assignment: CDR1 MNHEY and CDR2 SMNVEV (reference sequence). CDR3: CASRLRDSSYNEQFF. The DNA of the CDR3 is TGTGCCAGCAGGCTCAGGGACAGCTCCTACAATGAGCAGTTCTTC.

V is TRBV7-2 and J is TRBJ2-1; the match to TRBD2 covers 13 bases. The CDR3 has 15 amino acids. With 3 bases clipped from V and 7 bases from J, the junction kept 3 bases outside the gene matches. The V gene's germline CDR1 is SGHTA and CDR2 FQGNSA. CDR3 bases: TGTGCCAGCAGCTTCGCGACTAGCGGGGGGAATGAGCAGTTCTTC. Amino acids: CASSFATSGGNEQFF.